The rows below give T cell receptor beta chains drawn from one sample of a study of T cells in Graves' hyperthyroidism and ophthalmopathy. TCRdb re-derived calls from the multiplex PCR reads in MiXCR, one entry per CDR3 protein. The sample contains 600,000 or so distinct CDR3 sequences, around 15% of which appear only once. Sequencing used blood. These receptors all stem from a young woman with Graves' hyperthyroidism. Each CDR3 is given with its conserved first and last residue. The D gene is left open where the match is weak. Only part of the rows carry a size: once, few, many, or a class if the clone is expanded.

>.|TRBV29-1|TRBJ1-1|TRBD1
TGCAGCGTCCCCGGGACAGGCGGGGCGTGGACTGAAGCTTTCTTT
CSVPGTGGAWTEAFF
>many|TRBV11-2|TRBJ2-3|.
TGTGCCAGCAGCGATGCAAATACGCAGTATTTT
CASSDANTQYF
>.|TRBV6-2/TRBV6-3|TRBJ2-5|.
TGTGCCAGCAGTTTCCGACAGCGCCAAGAGACCCAGTACTTC
CASSFRQRQETQYF
>few|TRBV12-3/TRBV12-4|TRBJ1-4|.
TGTGCCAGCAGCTCTAACAGGGAGAGAGATGAAAAACTGTTTTTT
CASSSNRERDEKLFF
>.|TRBV2|TRBJ2-6|.
TGTGCCAGCAGCTTATCTCCCCGCCTTAGCTCTGGGGCCAACGTCCTGACTTTC
CASSLSPRLSSGANVLTF
>many|TRBV6-1|TRBJ1-1|.
TGTGCCAGCAGTCCACTAGATGACAGGAACACTGAAGCTTTCTTT
CASSPLDDRNTEAFF
>many|TRBV28|TRBJ2-3|.
TGTGCCAGCAGTTTATCAGATACGCAGTATTTT
CASSLSDTQYF
>many|TRBV28|TRBJ1-2|.
TGTGCCAGCTTGGGGCGGGGCCACTTGAACTATGGCTACACCTTC
CASLGRGHLNYGYTF
>.|TRBV4-1|TRBJ2-5|.
TGCGCCAGCAGCCAACAACTAGTCGGGGCACAAGAGACCCAGTACTTC
CASSQQLVGAQETQYF
>many|TRBV12-3/TRBV12-4|TRBJ1-1|.
TGTGCCACCCCTTCCGGAACAGAGTTACGGAACACTGAAGCTTTCTTT
CATPSGTELRNTEAFF
>few|TRBV11-3|TRBJ2-2|TRBD2
TGTGCCAGCAGCTTAGTCGCGGGGGGATCCGGGGAGCTGTTTTTT
CASSLVAGGSGELFF
>.|TRBV9|TRBJ1-1|.
TGTGCCAGCAGCCCCACCCCGTTGGGCACTGAAGCTTTCTTT
CASSPTPLGTEAFF
>.|TRBV6-1|TRBJ2-1|.
TGTGCCAGCGGGGGGACTGGCCGGTCCTACAATGAGCAGTTCTTC
CASGGTGRSYNEQFF
>few|TRBV2|TRBJ2-3|.
TGTGCCAGCAGTGATATAGATACGCAGTATTTT
CASSDIDTQYF